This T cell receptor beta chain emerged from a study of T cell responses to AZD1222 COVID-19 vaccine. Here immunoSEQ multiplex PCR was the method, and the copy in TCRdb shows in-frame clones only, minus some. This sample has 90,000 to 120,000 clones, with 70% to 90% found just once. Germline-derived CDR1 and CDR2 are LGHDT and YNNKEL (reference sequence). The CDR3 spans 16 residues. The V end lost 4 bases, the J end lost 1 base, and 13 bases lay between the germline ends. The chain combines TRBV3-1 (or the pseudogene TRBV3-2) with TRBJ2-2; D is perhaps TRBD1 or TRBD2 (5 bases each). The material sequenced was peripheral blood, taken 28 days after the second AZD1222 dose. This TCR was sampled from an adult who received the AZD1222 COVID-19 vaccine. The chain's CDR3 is CASSREGTVNTGELFF. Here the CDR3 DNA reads TGTGCCAGCAGCCGAGAAGGGACCGTGAACACCGGGGAGCTGTTTTTT.